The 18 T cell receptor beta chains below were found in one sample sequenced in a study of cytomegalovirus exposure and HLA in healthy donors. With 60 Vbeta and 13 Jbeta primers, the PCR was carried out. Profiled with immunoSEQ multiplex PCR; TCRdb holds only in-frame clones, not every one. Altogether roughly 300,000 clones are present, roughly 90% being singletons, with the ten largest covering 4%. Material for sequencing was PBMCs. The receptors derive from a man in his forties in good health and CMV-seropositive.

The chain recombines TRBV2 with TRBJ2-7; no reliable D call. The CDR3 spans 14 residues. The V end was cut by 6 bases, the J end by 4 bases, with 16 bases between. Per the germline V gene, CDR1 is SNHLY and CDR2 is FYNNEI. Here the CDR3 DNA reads TGTGCCAGCAGGAAAGCCGGCACCGGGTACGAGCAGTACTTC. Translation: CASRKAGTGYEQYF.

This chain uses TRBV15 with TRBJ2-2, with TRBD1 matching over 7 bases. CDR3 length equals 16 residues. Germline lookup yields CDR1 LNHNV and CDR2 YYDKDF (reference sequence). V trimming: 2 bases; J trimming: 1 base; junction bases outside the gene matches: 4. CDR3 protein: CATSRKGQWNTGELFF. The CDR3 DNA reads TGTGCCACCAGCAGAAAGGGACAGTGGAACACCGGGGAGCTGTTTTTT.

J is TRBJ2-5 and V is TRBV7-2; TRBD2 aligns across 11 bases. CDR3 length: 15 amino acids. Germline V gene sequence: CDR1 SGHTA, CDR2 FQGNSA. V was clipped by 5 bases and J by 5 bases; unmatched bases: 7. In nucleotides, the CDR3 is TGTGCCAGCAGCATCAGGACTAGCGGGCGGGAGACCCAGTACTTC. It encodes CASSIRTSGRETQYF.

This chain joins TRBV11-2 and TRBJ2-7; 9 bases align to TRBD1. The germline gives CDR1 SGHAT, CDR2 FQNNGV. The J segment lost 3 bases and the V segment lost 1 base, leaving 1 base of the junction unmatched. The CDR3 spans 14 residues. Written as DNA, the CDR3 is TGTGCCAGCAGCTTAGGGGGACAGGGCTACGAGCAGTACTTC. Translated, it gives CASSLGGQGYEQYF.

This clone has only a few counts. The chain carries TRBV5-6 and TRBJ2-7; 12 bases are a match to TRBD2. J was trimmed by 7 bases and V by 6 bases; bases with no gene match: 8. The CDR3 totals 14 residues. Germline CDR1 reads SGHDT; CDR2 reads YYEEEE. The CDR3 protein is CASNSLAGGREQYF. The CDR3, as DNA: TGTGCCAGCAACTCTCTAGCGGGAGGGAGAGAGCAGTACTTC.

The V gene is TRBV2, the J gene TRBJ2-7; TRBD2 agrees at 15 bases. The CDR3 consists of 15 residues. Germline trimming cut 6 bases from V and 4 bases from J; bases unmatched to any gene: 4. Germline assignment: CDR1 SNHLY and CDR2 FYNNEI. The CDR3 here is CASSGGLAGGYEQYF. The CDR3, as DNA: TGTGCCAGCAGCGGGGGACTAGCGGGAGGTTACGAGCAGTACTTC.

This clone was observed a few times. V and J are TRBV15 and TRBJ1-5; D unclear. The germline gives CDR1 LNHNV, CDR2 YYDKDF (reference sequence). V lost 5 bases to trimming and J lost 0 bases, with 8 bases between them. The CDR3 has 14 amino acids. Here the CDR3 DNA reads TGTGCCACCAGCCCAGGTCATAGCAATCAGCCCCAGCATTTT. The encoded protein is CATSPGHSNQPQHF.

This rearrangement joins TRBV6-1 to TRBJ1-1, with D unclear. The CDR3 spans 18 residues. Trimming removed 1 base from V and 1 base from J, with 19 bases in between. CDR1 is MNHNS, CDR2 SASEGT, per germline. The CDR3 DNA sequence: TGTGCCAGCAGTGAAGGAAGCCCTCATGAGGGCTGGAACACTGAAGCTTTCTTT. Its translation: CASSEGSPHEGWNTEAFF.

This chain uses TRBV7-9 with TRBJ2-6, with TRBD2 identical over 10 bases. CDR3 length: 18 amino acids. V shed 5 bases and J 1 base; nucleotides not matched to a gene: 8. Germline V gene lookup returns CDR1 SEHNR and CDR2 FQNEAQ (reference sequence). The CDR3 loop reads CASSHSSGSRSGANVLTF. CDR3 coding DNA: TGTGCCAGCAGCCACTCTAGCGGGAGCCGTTCTGGGGCCAACGTCCTGACTTTC.

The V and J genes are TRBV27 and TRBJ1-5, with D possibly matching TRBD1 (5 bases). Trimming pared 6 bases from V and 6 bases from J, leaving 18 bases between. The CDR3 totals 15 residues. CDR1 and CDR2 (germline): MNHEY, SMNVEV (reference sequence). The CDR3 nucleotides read TGTGCCAGCAGGTGGGACTCCACTGTCGGTCAGCCCCAGCATTTT. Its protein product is CASRWDSTVGQPQHF.

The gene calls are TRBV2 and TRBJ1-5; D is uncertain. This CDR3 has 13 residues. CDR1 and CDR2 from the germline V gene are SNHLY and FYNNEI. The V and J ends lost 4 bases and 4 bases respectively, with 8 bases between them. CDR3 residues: CASSAGRNQPQHF. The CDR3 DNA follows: TGTGCCAGCAGTGCGGGTAGAAATCAGCCCCAGCATTTT. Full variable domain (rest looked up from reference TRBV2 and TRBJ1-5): EPEVTQTPSHQVTQMGQEVILRCVPISNHLYFYWYRQILGQKVEFLVSFYNNEISEKSEIFDDQFSVERPDGSNFTLKIRSTKLEDSAMYFCASSAGRNQPQHFGDGTRLSIL.

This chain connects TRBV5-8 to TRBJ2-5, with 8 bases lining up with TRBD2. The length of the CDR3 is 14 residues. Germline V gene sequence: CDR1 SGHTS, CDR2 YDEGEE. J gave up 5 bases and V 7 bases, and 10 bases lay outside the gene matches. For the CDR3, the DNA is TGTGCCAGCGAACCTTGGGCGGGAGGTGAGACCCAGTACTTC. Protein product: CASEPWAGGETQYF.

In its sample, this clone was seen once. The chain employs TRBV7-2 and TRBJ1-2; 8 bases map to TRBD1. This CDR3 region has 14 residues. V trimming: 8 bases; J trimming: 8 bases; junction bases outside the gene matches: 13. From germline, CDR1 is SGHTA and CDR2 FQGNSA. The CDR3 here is CASGPRQGSGGYTF. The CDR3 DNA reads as TGTGCCAGCGGCCCCAGACAGGGGTCAGGAGGCTACACCTTC.

Here the CDR3 reads CASSLLKGQISYEQYF. Here the CDR3 DNA reads TGTGCCAGCAGTTTATTGAAAGGACAAATTTCCTACGAGCAGTACTTC. The chain couples TRBV28 to TRBJ2-7, with D tentatively TRBD1 (5 bases). The CDR3 contains 16 residues. V shed 1 base and J shed 1 base, with 14 bases lying between them. Looked up from germline, CDR1 is MDHEN and CDR2 is SYDVKM.

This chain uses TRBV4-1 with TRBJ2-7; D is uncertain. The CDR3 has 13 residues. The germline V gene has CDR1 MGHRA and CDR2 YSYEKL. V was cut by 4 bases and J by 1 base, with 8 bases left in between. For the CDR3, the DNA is TGCGCCAGCAGCCCCTACCTGTCCTACGAGCAGTACTTC. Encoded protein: CASSPYLSYEQYF.

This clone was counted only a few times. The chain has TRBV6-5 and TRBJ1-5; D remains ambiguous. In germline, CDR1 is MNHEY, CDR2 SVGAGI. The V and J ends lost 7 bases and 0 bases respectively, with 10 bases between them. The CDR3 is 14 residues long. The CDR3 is CASTNGGSNQPQHF. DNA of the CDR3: TGTGCCAGCACCAACGGAGGTAGCAATCAGCCCCAGCATTTT.

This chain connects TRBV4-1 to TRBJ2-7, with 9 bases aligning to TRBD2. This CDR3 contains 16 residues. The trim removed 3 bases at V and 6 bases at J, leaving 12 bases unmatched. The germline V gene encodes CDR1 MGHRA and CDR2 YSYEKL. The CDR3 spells CASSHVGLAPGGEQYF. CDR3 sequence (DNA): TGCGCCAGCAGCCACGTCGGACTAGCGCCCGGGGGCGAGCAGTACTTC.

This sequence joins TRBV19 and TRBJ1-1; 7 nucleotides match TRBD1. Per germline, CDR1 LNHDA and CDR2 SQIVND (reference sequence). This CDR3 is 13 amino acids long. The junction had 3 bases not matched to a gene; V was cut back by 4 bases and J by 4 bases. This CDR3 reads CASSTRGATEAFF. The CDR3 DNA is TGTGCCAGTAGTACCAGGGGGGCCACTGAAGCTTTCTTT. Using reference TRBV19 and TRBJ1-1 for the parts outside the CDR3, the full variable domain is DGGITQSPKYLFRKEGQNVTLSCEQNLNHDAMYWYRQDPGQGLRLIYYSQIVNDFQKGDIAEGYSVSREKKESFPLTVTSAQKNPTAFYLCASSTRGATEAFFGQGTRLTVV.